A selection of T cell receptor beta chains follows, all from one sample in a study of shared clonotypes between healthy human individuals. Method: immunoSEQ multiplex PCR; TCRdb's copy keeps in-frame clones and lacks some. Among some 2.1 million clones listed, approximately 92% were seen once. The sequencing input was naive CD8+ T cells from PBMCs. The source of these receptors is a man between 18 and 35 years old in good health. Some clones in this sample may be carry-over from other donors' samples. Each CDR3 is given with its conserved first and last residue. Each record gives: clone size, V gene, CDR3 protein. Only some rows state a clone size, as once, few, many or a class for expanded clones.

.	TRBV19	CASSKGTGWDNEQFF
.	TRBV6-4	CARKREVPYGHEQFF
.	TRBV9	CASSVDGRIGHNEQFF
.	TRBV7-8	CASSDRTSGRGKLGLYEQYF
once	TRBV27	CASSLVGNEQYF
.	TRBV16	CASSLGPGSLVEQYF
.	TRBV5-4	CASSPTGDEQYF
.	TRBV4-2	CASSQVKRDFSGYTF
.	TRBV2	CASSAGPGVYEQYF
.	TRBV7-8	CASSLGLALTDTQYF
.	TRBV30	CACTLGANTGELFF
.	TRBV9	CASSSVRGGELFF
.	TRBV5-6	CASSLTGLYEQYF
once	TRBV6-1	CASRATRGYYGYTF
.	TRBV27	CASSLSWDNEQFF
.	TRBV29-1	CSVEGFEGREYF
.	TRBV7-2	CASSPPQGYGYTF
.	TRBV27	CASSPDSSYNEQFF
once	TRBV7-2	CASSLGYLAPENTGELFF
.	TRBV9	CASSVALGYEQYF
.	TRBV27	CASSPNRGTPYEQYF
.	TRBV7-9	CASSFSDSNQPQHF
.	TRBV29-1	CSVAGDEQFF
.	TRBV11-2	CASSLGHPPNEQYF
.	TRBV19	CASSIDLDNDTQYF
.	TRBV28	CASSSPIGRGTDTQYF
.	TRBV10-3	CAALRDREFYGYTF
.	TRBV29-1	CSVRAGGYEQYF
.	TRBV6-6	CASSLLGSWQYF
.	TRBV5-6	CASSWGWAGSTEAFF
.	TRBV5-4	CASSAGVKGEQYF
.	TRBV5-6	CASSSGTGLFYGYTF
.	TRBV28	CASSLGLAGGSSYNEQFF
.	TRBV27	CASSLLLAGGPSYEQYF
once	TRBV11-2	CASSPRKLAVSSYNEQFF
.	TRBV7-9	CASSFVPSIDTQYF
.	TRBV27	CPSGRPSSGANVLTF
.	TRBV2	CASSVWSYNEQFF
.	TRBV7-2	CASSRWREDYEQYF
once	TRBV2	CASSETQFTGNTIYF
.	TRBV6-5	CASRYQGAHGNTIYF
.	TRBV15	CATSRATSGGWDIQYF
once	TRBV29-1	CSVPQGDYGYTF
few	TRBV28	CAIGRLNTEAFF
.	TRBV11-2	CASSSTSGRVSYNEQFF
.	TRBV6-5	CASCVHSGLNTEAFF
.	TRBV9	CASSVDATYNEQFF
.	TRBV7-2	CASSLLAGGYEQYF
.	TRBV27	CASNQRTGTEAFF
.	TRBV13	CASSFEDRGDEQYF
.	TRBV4-1	CASSPSGKSYEQYF
.	TRBV30	CAWSPGPNNEQFF
.	TRBV28	CASSLTRGNYGYTF
once	TRBV28	CASSLLSRGTEAFF
.	TRBV19	CASSPRDTKSYEQYF
.	TRBV27	CASSRDREGYEQYF
.	TRBV7-9	CASSLESGGRGEKLFF
.	TRBV28	CASSLEWDSKLEHSYEQYF